This T cell receptor beta chain was profiled in a study of blood T cell repertoires in COVID-19. Overall study: From T cells, B-cell-depleted T cells, or PBMCs came the material, which was cDNA or gDNA.

Original analysis: Reference gene primer amplification in the assay estimated nucleated cell counts. Clones were read by immunoSEQ multiplex PCR, and TCRdb kept only the in-frame ones, dropping some. V, J and clone size were drawn from that table, and D and trimming were deduced from the DNA. Among 45,000 to 55,000 clones, roughly 85% were seen once, and the ten largest hold approximately 5.3%. Sequenced sample: peripheral blood. The source is a human donor in a cohort sampled during active COVID-19.

The CDR3 coding sequence is TGTGCCAGTAGTATTTTGGACAGCGTACCCCAGGATGAGCAGTTCTTC. Encoded protein: CASSILDSVPQDEQFF. The V and J genes are TRBV19 and TRBJ2-1; perhaps TRBD1 as D (6 bases). The V gene lost 3 bases and the J gene lost 8 bases, with 20 bases spanning the gap. Germline V CDR1 and CDR2: LNHDA, SQIVND (reference sequence). The CDR3 consists of 16 residues.